These 10 T cell receptor beta chains came from one sample sequenced in a study of tumor T cells in aggressive B-cell lymphoma. Some clones are missing from TCRdb's copy, which holds only in-frame ones; the method was immunoSEQ multiplex PCR. The sample includes about 11,000 clones, 89% of them seen just once. Sequences were obtained from tumor tissue. The source is an adult with diffuse large B cell lymphoma.

This clone was recorded once. This chain uses TRBV25-1 with TRBJ2-1; 7 bases fit TRBD1. Germline V gene lookup returns CDR1 MGHDK and CDR2 SYGVNS. Unmatched junction bases numbered 9, after V lost 7 bases and J lost 6 bases. The CDR3 length is 14 residues. Here the CDR3 reads CASKPAGGTNEQFF. CDR3 coding DNA: TGTGCCAGCAAACCCGCAGGGGGTACCAATGAGCAGTTCTTC.

CDR3 residues: CASRVDSRSTDTQYF. In DNA form, the CDR3 reads TGCGCCAGCAGGGTGGACAGCCGAAGCACAGATACGCAGTATTTT. The V call is TRBV10-1, the J call TRBJ2-3, with D possibly matching TRBD1 (6 bases). The CDR3 loop spans 15 amino acids. V lost 6 bases to trimming and J lost 0 bases, with 13 bases between them. The germline V gene encodes CDR1 WNHNN and CDR2 SYGVQD (reference sequence).

This chain joins TRBV2 and TRBJ2-3; D remains ambiguous. Germline assignment: CDR1 SNHLY and CDR2 FYNNEI. This CDR3 is 11 amino acids long. Deletions cut 8 bases from V and 2 bases from J, with 5 bases between. CDR3 in amino acids: CASQATDTQYF. The CDR3 DNA reads as TGTGCCAGCCAAGCCACAGATACGCAGTATTTT. The full variable domain, its missing parts supplied by reference TRBV2 and TRBJ2-3, is EPEVTQTPSHQVTQMGQEVILRCVPISNHLYFYWYRQILGQKVEFLVSFYNNEISEKSEIFDDQFSVERPDGSNFTLKIRSTKLEDSAMYFCASQATDTQYFGPGTRLTVL.

The rearrangement links TRBV7-8 to TRBJ1-1, with D perhaps TRBD1 (5 bases). This CDR3 contains 15 residues. The germline V gene encodes CDR1 SGHVS and CDR2 FQNEAQ. Trimming took 2 bases from V and 0 from J, leaving 10 bases between them. This CDR3 is CASSLIRTLNTEAFF. The CDR3 bases are TGTGCCAGCAGCTTAATAAGGACACTGAACACTGAAGCTTTCTTT.

In its sample, this clone was seen a few times. The CDR3 region is CAWSPQDEQFF. DNA for the CDR3: TGTGCCTGGAGTCCCCAGGATGAGCAGTTCTTC. V usage is TRBV30 and J usage is TRBJ2-1; no reliable D call. Per germline, CDR1 GTSNPN and CDR2 SVGIG (reference sequence). The V end was cut by 2 bases, the J end by 8 bases, with 7 bases between. The CDR3 has 11 residues.

This clone has a single count. The V and J genes are TRBV30 and TRBJ2-2, with D maybe TRBD2 (6 bases). CDR3 length equals 14 residues. CDR1 and CDR2 (germline): GTSNPN, SVGIG (reference sequence). Trimming removed 0 bases from V and 8 bases from J, with 13 bases in between. The CDR3 DNA is TGTGCCTGGAGTGTACTTGCGGGGACTGGGGAGCTGTTTTTT. It codes for CAWSVLAGTGELFF.

The chain joins TRBV10-3 to TRBJ1-5, with 9 nucleotides matching TRBD1. The CDR3 is 14 residues long. Germline CDR1 reads ENHRY; CDR2 reads SYGVKD. With 7 bases clipped from V and 2 bases from J, the junction kept 3 bases outside the gene matches. The CDR3 region has the DNA TGTGCCATCATGGGACAGGGAGGCAATCAGCCCCAGCATTTT. Its protein product is CAIMGQGGNQPQHF.

The V and J genes are TRBV4-1 and TRBJ1-5; a possible D gene is TRBD1 (5 bases). The CDR3 extends over 15 amino acids. CDR1 and CDR2 (germline): MGHRA, YSYEKL. V gave up 0 bases and J gave up 6 bases, with 12 bases separating them. As DNA, the CDR3 is TGCGCCAGCAGCCAAGATCGGGGGGAGGGTCAGCCCCAGCATTTT. This gives the protein CASSQDRGEGQPQHF.

In its sample, this clone was seen once. V usage is TRBV29-1 and J usage is TRBJ2-1; tentatively, D is TRBD2 (5 bases). Germline values: CDR1 SQVTM, CDR2 ANQGSEA. CDR3 length equals 16 residues. Trimming removed 2 bases from V and 0 bases from J, with 14 bases in between. The CDR3 nucleotides read TGCAGCGTTGAACCCCCGCGAGGGCGCTCCTACAATGAGCAGTTCTTC. This gives the protein CSVEPPRGRSYNEQFF.

This sequence joins TRBV5-1 and TRBJ2-2; D unresolved. V dropped 0 bases and J dropped 2 bases, with 11 bases sitting between them. Germline values: CDR1 SGHRS, CDR2 YFSETQ. CDR3 length: 16 amino acids. The CDR3, as DNA: TGCGCCAGCAGCTTGGGGAGTGATATAAACACCGGGGAGCTGTTTTTT. The encoded protein is CASSLGSDINTGELFF.